The next 24 T cell receptor beta chains were all read from a single sample in a study of CXCR3-negative and CXCR3-positive naive CD8 T cells. These receptors' targets are unknown. Researchers prepared the TRB cDNA libraries using 5' RACE with UMI labels. One entry per CDR3 protein, without DNA, is what TCRdb gives after re-calling the 5' RACE reads. The repertoire shows about 50,000 distinct CDR3 sequences; the top ten hold approximately 0.56%. Study-wide results and limits: Researchers report that CXCR3-positive naive cells carry more hydrophobic TRB CDR3s than CXCR3-negative naive cells.

The sample comprised naive CXCR3+ CD8+ T cells from blood. The subset: CD45RO-CCR7+CD27+CD95- naive CD8+ T cells expressing CXCR3 (TNR3+). The receptors derive from a human donor in good health. Some clones in this sample may be carry-over from other donors' samples.

The J gene is TRBJ2-3, the V gene TRBV11-2; TCRdb returns TRBD2, unconfirmable since there is no DNA. The CDR3 runs to 15 residues. The germline V gene has CDR1 SGHAT and CDR2 FQNNGV. CDR3 amino acids: CASSSPSIGSDTQYF.

The rearrangement links TRBV19 to TRBJ1-1. The CDR3 is made up of 13 amino acids. The germline CDR1 and CDR2 sequences are LNHDA and SQIVND (reference sequence). This CDR3 reads CASTLGPAVEAFF.

V and J are TRBV10-3 and TRBJ1-1. The CDR3 length is 12 residues. Looked up from germline, CDR1 is ENHRY and CDR2 is SYGVKD. The CDR3 protein is CAIGRANTEAFF.

The genes are TRBV10-3 and TRBJ2-2; no DNA is available, so the TRBD1 call from TCRdb remains unchecked. CDR1 and CDR2 (germline): ENHRY, SYGVKD. CDR3 length: 16 amino acids. The CDR3 loop is CAISGTGQERTGELFF.

The chain links TRBV29-1 to TRBJ2-1; TCRdb calls TRBD1, which cannot be checked without DNA. Germline CDR1 SQVTM, CDR2 ANQGSEA. This CDR3 has 14 amino acids. CDR3 loop: CSVAGASSYNEQFF.

V is TRBV7-6 and J is TRBJ2-2. Germline lookup yields CDR1 SGHVS and CDR2 FNYEAQ. The length of the CDR3 is 15 residues. CDR3 protein: CASSWADSNTGELFF.

The chain uses TRBV5-1 and TRBJ2-7; TCRdb lists TRBD2, though no DNA is available to test this call. There are 16 residues in the CDR3. Germline assignment: CDR1 SGHRS and CDR2 YFSETQ. This chain's CDR3 is CASSSQTSVQTYEQYF.

The V call is TRBV4-2, the J call TRBJ2-1; checking the TCRdb D call of TRBD2 is not possible without DNA. The CDR3 has 15 amino acids. The V gene's germline CDR1 is LGHNA and CDR2 YNFKEQ. The CDR3 is CASSQPGGGHNEQFF.

The gene calls are TRBV21-1 and TRBJ1-4; TCRdb lists TRBD1, though no DNA is available to test this call. TRBV21-1 is reported as a pseudogene. This CDR3 has 15 residues. The CDR3 reads CASSKERGPNEKLFF.

This rearrangement joins TRBV11-2 to TRBJ2-7; as DNA is missing, the TRBD1 call by TCRdb cannot be tested. This CDR3 contains 14 residues. Per germline, CDR1 SGHAT and CDR2 FQNNGV. The CDR3 sequence: CASSFGQASYEQYF.

The chain employs TRBV4-3 and TRBJ1-2. The CDR3 covers 16 residues. From germline, CDR1 is LGHNA and CDR2 YSLEER. CDR3: CASSQNEGPGNYGYTF.

This rearrangement joins TRBV4-3 to TRBJ2-1; the D call of TRBD1 rests on TCRdb alone, since no DNA is present to check it. This CDR3 is built from 19 residues. In germline, CDR1 is LGHNA, CDR2 YSLEER. CDR3 in amino acids: CASSQEGGRSYPSYNEQFF.

The rearrangement uses TRBV4-3 and TRBJ2-2; TCRdb outputs TRBD1, but without DNA this stays unchecked. CDR3 length equals 19 residues. Germline V gene sequence: CDR1 LGHNA, CDR2 YSLEER. CDR3 loop: CASSHVPGGPTSNTGELFF.

The CDR3 sequence: CASSLRTGRRGLDNEQFF. The chain employs TRBV28 and TRBJ2-1; TCRdb lists TRBD1, though no DNA is available to test this call. The length of the CDR3 is 18 residues. In germline, CDR1 is MDHEN, CDR2 SYDVKM.

The chain carries TRBV7-3 and TRBJ2-2. Germline V gene sequence: CDR1 SGHTA, CDR2 FQGTGA. The CDR3 sequence is 12 residues long. This CDR3 reads CASSTGPGELFF.

The chain employs TRBV7-9 and TRBJ2-1; the D gene TCRdb calls, TRBD1, cannot be checked with no DNA. The CDR3 length is 15 residues. CDR1 SEHNR and CDR2 FQNEAQ come from the germline V gene (reference sequence). CDR3 amino acids: CASSSRDTYYNEQFF.

CDR3 amino acids: CASSPPSTPEAFF. The rearrangement joins TRBV18 to TRBJ1-1. The germline gives CDR1 KGHSH, CDR2 LQKENI. The CDR3 is 13 amino acids. The whole variable domain, remainder taken from reference TRBV18 and TRBJ1-1, is NAGVMQNPRHLVRRRGQEARLRCSPMKGHSHVYWYRQLPEEGLKFMVYLQKENIIDESGMPKERFSAEFPKEGPSILRIQQVVRGDSAAYFCASSPPSTPEAFFGQGTRLTVV.

This chain links TRBV13 with TRBJ2-3; TCRdb reports TRBD2, a call that lacks DNA to check it against. CDR1 PRHDT and CDR2 FYEKMQ come from the germline V gene (reference sequence). The CDR3 covers 19 residues. The CDR3 here is CASSLVGTSGSLSPDTQYF. The full variable domain, rest sourced from reference TRBV13 and TRBJ2-3, is AAGVIQSPRHLIKEKRETATLKCYPIPRHDTVYWYQQGPGQDPQFLISFYEKMQSDKGSIPDRFSAQQFSDYHSELNMSSLELGDSALYFCASSLVGTSGSLSPDTQYFGPGTRLTVL.

The chain has TRBV7-9 and TRBJ1-2. The germline V gene encodes CDR1 SEHNR and CDR2 FQNEAQ (reference sequence). This CDR3 spans 13 amino acids. CDR3 protein: CASRESLDYGYTF.

This CDR3 is CSVPRGGSYNEQFF. The V and J genes are TRBV29-1 and TRBJ2-1; TCRdb's D call, TRBD1, is unchecked because there is no DNA. Looked up from germline, CDR1 is SQVTM and CDR2 is ANQGSEA. The length of the CDR3 is 14 residues.

The chain joins TRBV27 to TRBJ2-7; TCRdb selects TRBD1, and the lack of DNA leaves this call unchecked. The germline gives CDR1 MNHEY, CDR2 SMNVEV (reference sequence). This CDR3 is built from 13 residues. The CDR3 region is CASSRPGRYEQYF.

The gene calls are TRBV11-2 and TRBJ1-2; TCRdb outputs TRBD1, but without DNA this stays unchecked. From germline, CDR1 is SGHAT and CDR2 FQNNGV. The CDR3 spans 15 residues. The CDR3 sequence is CASSPRTAKHYGYTF.

This chain connects TRBV10-3 to TRBJ1-4; the D call of TRBD1 rests on TCRdb alone, since no DNA is present to check it. The germline V gene has CDR1 ENHRY and CDR2 SYGVKD. The CDR3 sequence is 16 residues long. Here the CDR3 reads CAISEDRGRGNEKLFF.

The chain links TRBV7-9 to TRBJ2-5; TCRdb's D call of TRBD2 is untestable without DNA. Germline V gene lookup returns CDR1 SEHNR and CDR2 FQNEAQ (reference sequence). CDR3 length equals 17 residues. This CDR3 reads CASSSSTQLALVETQYF.